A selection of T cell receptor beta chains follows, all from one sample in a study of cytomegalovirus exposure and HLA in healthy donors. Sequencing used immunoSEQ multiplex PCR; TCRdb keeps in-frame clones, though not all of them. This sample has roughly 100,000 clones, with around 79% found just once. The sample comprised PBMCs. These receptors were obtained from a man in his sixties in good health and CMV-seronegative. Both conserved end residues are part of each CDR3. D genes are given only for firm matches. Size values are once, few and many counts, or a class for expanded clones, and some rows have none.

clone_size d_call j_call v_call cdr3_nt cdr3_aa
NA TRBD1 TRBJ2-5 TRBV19 TGTGCCAGTAGTAGTGGGACAGGGGGGGCCCAGTACTTC CASSSGTGGAQYF
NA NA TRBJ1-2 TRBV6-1 TGTGCCAGCAGTGAAGCTTCGATACAGGGACGCACCTTC CASSEASIQGRTF
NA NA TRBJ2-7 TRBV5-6 TGTGCCAGCAGCACTGGGACTGAATACGAGCAGTACTTC CASSTGTEYEQYF
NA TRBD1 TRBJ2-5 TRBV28 TGTGCCAGCACCACCATCACAGGGGGCGCGGAGACCCAGTACTTC CASTTITGGAETQYF
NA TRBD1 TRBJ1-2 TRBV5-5 TGTGCCAGCAGCAGGCCGGGACAGGGGGCGAATGGCTACACCTTC CASSRPGQGANGYTF
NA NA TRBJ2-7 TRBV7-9 TGTGCCAGCAGCCTGGGGACAAGCGAGCAGTACTTC CASSLGTSEQYF
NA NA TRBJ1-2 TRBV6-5 TGTGCCAGCAGTTACTCTAGGGGAGGTGGCTATGGCTACACCTTC CASSYSRGGGYGYTF
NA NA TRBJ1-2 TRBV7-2 TGTGCCAGCAGCTTTAGGAGGTTCCCAGACTATGGCTACACCTTC CASSFRRFPDYGYTF
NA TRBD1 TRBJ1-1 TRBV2 TGTGCCAGCAAGGCCGACAGGGTGAACACTGAAGCTTTCTTT CASKADRVNTEAFF
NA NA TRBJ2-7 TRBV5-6 TGTGCCAGCAGCCCAGACAGAGACTACGAGCAGTACTTC CASSPDRDYEQYF
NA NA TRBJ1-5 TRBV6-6 TGTGCCAGCAGTTCCCTCGGGGGCAATCAGCCCCAGCATTTT CASSSLGGNQPQHF
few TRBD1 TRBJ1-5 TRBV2 TGTGCCAGCAGGGACAGGGTTGGTCAGCCCCAGCATTTT CASRDRVGQPQHF
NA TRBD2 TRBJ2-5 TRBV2 TGTGCCAGCAGTGAAATAGCGGGAATCCAAGAGGCCCAGTACTTC CASSEIAGIQEAQYF
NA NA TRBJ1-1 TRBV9 TGTGCCAGCAGCGTAGGGGGAGGAATGAACACTGAAGCTTTCTTT CASSVGGGMNTEAFF
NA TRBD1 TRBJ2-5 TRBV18 TGTGCCAGCTCACCACGGGCAGGGGGATATCAAGAGACCCAGTACTTC CASSPRAGGYQETQYF
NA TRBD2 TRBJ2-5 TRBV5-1 TGCGCCAGCAGCTTTGGGCGGGGGGGTGAAGAGACCCAGTACTTC CASSFGRGGEETQYF
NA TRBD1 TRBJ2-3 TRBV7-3 TGTGCCAGCAGCCTCAACCTGGGACAGGGGGAGGATACGCAGTATTTT CASSLNLGQGEDTQYF
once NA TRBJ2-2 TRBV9 TGTGCCAGCAGCGTAGATGTGTACGGGGAGCTGTTTTTT CASSVDVYGELFF
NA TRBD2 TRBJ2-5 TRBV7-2 TGTGCCAGCAGCTTAAGGGCTAGCGGGGCAGGAGGAGAGACCCAGTACTTC CASSLRASGAGGETQYF
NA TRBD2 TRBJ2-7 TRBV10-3 TGTGCCATCAGTGGAGAGGTTGGCGGGGGGAACGAGCAGTACTTC CAISGEVGGGNEQYF
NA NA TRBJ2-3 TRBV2 TGTGCCAGCAGTGAATTCGGGGGGCGGAGCACAGATACGCAGTATTTT CASSEFGGRSTDTQYF
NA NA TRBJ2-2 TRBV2 TGTGCCAGCAGTGGGACTACGAACACCGGGGAGCTGTTTTTT CASSGTTNTGELFF
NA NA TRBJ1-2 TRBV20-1 TGCAGTGCCCCAGGTGGCTACACCTTC CSAPGGYTF
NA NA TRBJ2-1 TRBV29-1 TGCAGCGGGCGGGGAACCAACAATGAGCAGTTCTTC CSGRGTNNEQFF
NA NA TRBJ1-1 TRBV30 TGTGCCTGGAACCGTGGGACAAGGGACACTGAAGCTTTCTTT CAWNRGTRDTEAFF
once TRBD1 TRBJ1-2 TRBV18 TGTGCCAGCTCACCACGGGACAGCGATGGCTACACCTTC CASSPRDSDGYTF
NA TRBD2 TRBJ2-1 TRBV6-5 TGTGCCAGCCTAGCGGGGGGAAGCTCCTACAATGAGCAGTTCTTC CASLAGGSSYNEQFF
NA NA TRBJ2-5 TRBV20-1 TGCAGTGCTAGAGATGAGGAGACCCAGTACTTC CSARDEETQYF